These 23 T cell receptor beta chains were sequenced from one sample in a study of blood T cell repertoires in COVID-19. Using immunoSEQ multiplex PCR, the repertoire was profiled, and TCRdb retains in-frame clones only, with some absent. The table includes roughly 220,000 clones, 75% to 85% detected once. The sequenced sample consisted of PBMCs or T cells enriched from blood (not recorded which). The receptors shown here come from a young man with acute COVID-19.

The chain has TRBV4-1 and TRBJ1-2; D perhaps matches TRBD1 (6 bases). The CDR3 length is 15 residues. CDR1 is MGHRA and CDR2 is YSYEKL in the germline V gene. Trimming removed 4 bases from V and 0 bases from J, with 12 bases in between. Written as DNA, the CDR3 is TGCGCCAGCAGCCGCGCAGGGACAACTAACTATGGCTACACCTTC. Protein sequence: CASSRAGTTNYGYTF.

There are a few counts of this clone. This CDR3 is CASSPFAGDYNEQFF. The DNA for the CDR3 is TGTGCCAGCAGCCCCTTCGCGGGGGATTACAATGAGCAGTTCTTC. The chain recombines TRBV3-1 (or the pseudogene TRBV3-2) with TRBJ2-1; 7 bases agree with TRBD2. Germline trimming cut 4 bases from V and 4 bases from J; bases unmatched to any gene: 7. CDR1 and CDR2 (germline): LGHDT, YNNKEL (reference sequence). The CDR3 is made up of 15 amino acids.

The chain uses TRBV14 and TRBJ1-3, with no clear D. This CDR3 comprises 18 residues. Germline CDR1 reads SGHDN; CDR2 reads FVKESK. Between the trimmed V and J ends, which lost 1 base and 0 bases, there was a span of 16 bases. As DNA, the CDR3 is TGTGCCAGCAGCCAAGCAGGAAGGAATGAATACTCTGGAAACACCATATATTTT. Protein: CASSQAGRNEYSGNTIYF.

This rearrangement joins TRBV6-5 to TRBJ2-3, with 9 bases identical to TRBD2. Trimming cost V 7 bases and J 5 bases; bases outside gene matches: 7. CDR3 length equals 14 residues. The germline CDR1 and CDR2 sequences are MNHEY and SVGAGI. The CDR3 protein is CASKSGGRGDTQYF. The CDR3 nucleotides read TGTGCCAGCAAGAGCGGGGGGCGGGGAGATACGCAGTATTTT.

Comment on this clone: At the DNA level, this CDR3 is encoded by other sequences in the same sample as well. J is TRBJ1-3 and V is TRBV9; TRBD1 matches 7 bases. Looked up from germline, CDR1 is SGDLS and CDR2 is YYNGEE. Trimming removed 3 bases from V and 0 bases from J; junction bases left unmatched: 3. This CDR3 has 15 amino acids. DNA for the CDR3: TGTGCCAGCAGCGCGACAGGGTCCTCTGGAAACACCATATATTTT. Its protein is CASSATGSSGNTIYF.

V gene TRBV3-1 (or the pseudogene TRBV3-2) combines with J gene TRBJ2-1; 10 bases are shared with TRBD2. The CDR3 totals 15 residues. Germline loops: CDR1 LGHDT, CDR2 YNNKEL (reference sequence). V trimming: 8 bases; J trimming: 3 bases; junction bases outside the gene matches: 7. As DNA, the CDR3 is TGTGCCAGCCCCGAGCGGGGGGGCATCTACAATGAGCAGTTCTTC. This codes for CASPERGGIYNEQFF.

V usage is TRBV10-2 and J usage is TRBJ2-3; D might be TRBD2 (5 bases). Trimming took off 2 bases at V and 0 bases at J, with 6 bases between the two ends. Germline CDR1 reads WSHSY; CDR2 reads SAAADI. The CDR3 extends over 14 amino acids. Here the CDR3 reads CASSEPGSTDTQYF. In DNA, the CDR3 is TGCGCCAGCAGTGAGCCGGGGAGCACAGATACGCAGTATTTT.

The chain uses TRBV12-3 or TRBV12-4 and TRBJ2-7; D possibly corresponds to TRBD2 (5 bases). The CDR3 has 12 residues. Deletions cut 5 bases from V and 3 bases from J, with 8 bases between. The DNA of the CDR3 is TGTGCCAGCAGTCCTAGCAGCTACGAGCAGTACTTC. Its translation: CASSPSSYEQYF.

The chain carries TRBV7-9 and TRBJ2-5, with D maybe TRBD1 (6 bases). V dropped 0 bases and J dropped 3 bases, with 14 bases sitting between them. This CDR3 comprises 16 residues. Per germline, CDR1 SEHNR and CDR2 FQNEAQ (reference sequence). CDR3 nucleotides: TGTGCCAGCAGCTTAGCGCTACAGGGCGGAAAAGAGACCCAGTACTTC. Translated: CASSLALQGGKETQYF.

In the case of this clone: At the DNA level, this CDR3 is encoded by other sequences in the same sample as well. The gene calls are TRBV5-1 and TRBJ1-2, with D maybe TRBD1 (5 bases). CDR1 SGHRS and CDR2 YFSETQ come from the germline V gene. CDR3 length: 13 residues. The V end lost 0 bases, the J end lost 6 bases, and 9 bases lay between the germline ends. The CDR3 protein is CASSLEGVDGYTF. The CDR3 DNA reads TGCGCCAGCAGCTTGGAAGGGGTGGATGGCTACACCTTC.

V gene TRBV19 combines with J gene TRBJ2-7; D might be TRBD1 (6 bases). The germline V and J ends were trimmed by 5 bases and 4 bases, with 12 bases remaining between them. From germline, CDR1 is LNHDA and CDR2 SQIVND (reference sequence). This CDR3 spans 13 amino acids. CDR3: CASSQDSKYEQYF. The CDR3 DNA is TGTGCCAGTAGTCAGGACAGTAAATACGAGCAGTACTTC.

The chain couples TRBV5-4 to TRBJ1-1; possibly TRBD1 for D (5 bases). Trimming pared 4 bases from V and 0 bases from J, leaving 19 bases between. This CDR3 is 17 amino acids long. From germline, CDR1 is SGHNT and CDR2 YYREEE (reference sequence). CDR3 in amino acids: CASSPDEGRRLNTEAFF. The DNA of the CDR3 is TGTGCCAGCAGCCCAGATGAGGGGAGGAGGTTGAACACTGAAGCTTTCTTT. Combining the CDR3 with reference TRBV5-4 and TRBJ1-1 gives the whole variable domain ETGVTQSPTHLIKTRGQQVTLRCSSQSGHNTVSWYQQALGQGPQFIFQYYREEENGRGNFPPRFSGLQFPNYSSELNVNALELDDSALYLCASSPDEGRRLNTEAFFGQGTRLTVV.

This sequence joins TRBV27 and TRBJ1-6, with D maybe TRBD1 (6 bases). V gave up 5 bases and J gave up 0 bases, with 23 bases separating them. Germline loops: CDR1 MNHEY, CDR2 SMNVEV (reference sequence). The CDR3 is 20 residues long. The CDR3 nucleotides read TGTGCCAGCAGTCCGACGGCGGGGGGCTCAATGGGCTCCTATAATTCACCCCTCCACTTT. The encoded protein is CASSPTAGGSMGSYNSPLHF.

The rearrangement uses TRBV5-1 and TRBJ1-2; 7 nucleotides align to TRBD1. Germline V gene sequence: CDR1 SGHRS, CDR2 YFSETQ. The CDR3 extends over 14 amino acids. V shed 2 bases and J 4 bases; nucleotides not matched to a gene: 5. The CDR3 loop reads CASSFQGDGYGYTF. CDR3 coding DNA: TGCGCCAGCAGCTTTCAGGGGGACGGCTATGGCTACACCTTC.

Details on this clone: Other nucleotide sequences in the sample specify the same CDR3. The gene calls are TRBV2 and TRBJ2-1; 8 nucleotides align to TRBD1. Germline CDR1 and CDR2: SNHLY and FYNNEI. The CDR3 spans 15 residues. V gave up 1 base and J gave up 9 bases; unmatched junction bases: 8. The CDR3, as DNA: TGTGCCAGCAGTGAAGAGGGGCCAGGGGGCAGTGAGCAGTTCTTC. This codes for CASSEEGPGGSEQFF. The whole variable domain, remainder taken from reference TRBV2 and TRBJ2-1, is EPEVTQTPSHQVTQMGQEVILRCVPISNHLYFYWYRQILGQKVEFLVSFYNNEISEKSEIFDDQFSVERPDGSNFTLKIRSTKLEDSAMYFCASSEEGPGGSEQFFGPGTRLTVL.

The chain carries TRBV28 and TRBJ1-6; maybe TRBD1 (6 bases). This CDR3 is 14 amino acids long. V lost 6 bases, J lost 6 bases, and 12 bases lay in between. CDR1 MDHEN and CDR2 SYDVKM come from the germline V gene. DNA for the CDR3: TGTGCCAGCAGCCCAGGACAGCTTAATTCACCCCTCCACTTT. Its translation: CASSPGQLNSPLHF.

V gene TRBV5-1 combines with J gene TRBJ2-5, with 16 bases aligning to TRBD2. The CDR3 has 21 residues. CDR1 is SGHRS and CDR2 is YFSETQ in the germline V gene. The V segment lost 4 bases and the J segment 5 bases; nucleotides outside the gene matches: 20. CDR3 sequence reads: CASSLPLAAGTSGGARETQYF. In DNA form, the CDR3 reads TGCGCCAGCAGCCTACCCCTTGCGGCGGGGACTAGCGGGGGGGCGCGGGAGACCCAGTACTTC.

CDR3 DNA sequence: TGTGCCAGCAGCTTTTCAGGAGGCCCTTCACCCCTCCACTTT. It yields the protein CASSFSGGPSPLHF. This chain links TRBV7-3 with TRBJ1-6; D is undetermined. The CDR3 length is 14 residues. Germline assignment: CDR1 SGHTA and CDR2 FQGTGA. V lost 3 bases and J lost 9, with 12 bases in between.

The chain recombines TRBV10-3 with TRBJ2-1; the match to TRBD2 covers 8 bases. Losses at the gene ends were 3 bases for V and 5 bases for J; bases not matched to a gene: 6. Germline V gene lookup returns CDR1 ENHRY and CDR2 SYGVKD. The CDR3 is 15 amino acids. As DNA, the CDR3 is TGTGCCATCAGTGAAACGGGGGGGCGAGACAATGAGCAGTTCTTC. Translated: CAISETGGRDNEQFF.

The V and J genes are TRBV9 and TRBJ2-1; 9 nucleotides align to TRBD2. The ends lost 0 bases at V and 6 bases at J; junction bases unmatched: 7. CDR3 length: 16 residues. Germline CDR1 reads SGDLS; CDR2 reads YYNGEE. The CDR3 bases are TGTGCCAGCAGCGTAGCCAGCGGGGGGCTAGGCAATGAGCAGTTCTTC. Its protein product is CASSVASGGLGNEQFF.

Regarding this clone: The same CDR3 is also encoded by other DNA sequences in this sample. CDR3 in DNA: TGTGCCAGCAGATTGGGGACTAGCGGCGGGGAAGAGACCCAGTACTTC. This translates into CASRLGTSGGEETQYF. The rearrangement uses TRBV11-2 and TRBJ2-5, with 11 bases lining up with TRBD2. In germline, CDR1 is SGHAT, CDR2 FQNNGV. CDR3 length: 16 amino acids. V was pared by 6 bases and J by 3 bases, with 9 bases of the junction left unmatched.

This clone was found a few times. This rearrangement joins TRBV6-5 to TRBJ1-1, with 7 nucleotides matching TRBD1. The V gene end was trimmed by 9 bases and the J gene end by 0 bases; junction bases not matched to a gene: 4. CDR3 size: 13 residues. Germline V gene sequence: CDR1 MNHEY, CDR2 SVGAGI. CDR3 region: CASVTGVNTEAFF. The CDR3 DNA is TGTGCCAGTGTAACAGGGGTGAACACTGAAGCTTTCTTT.

The CDR3 nucleotides are TGTGCCAGCAGGGTGACAGGGGGAAGGGAAAAACTGTTTTTT. It specifies CASRVTGGREKLFF. The rearrangement links TRBV28 to TRBJ1-4; TRBD1 agrees at 9 bases. V lost 6 bases to trimming and J lost 8 bases; unmatched junction nucleotides: 7. CDR1 MDHEN and CDR2 SYDVKM come from the germline V gene. The CDR3 has 14 residues.